The 28 T cell receptor beta chains below all came from one sample that was sequenced in a study of vaccination effects on CD4 cells after COVID-19. The table came from immunoSEQ multiplex PCR; TCRdb's copy has only in-frame clones and leaves some out. The top ten clones hold roughly 20% of a sample with 30,000 to 45,000 clones, roughly 76% of them seen once. Their specific antigens are unknown. Before any sequencing was done, the ViraFEST assay used viral peptide pools to expand antigen-specific CD4+ T cells. Following 10 days of culture, CD4+ T cells were isolated. Vaccine recipients lacked prior SARS-CoV-2 infection and had negative nucleocapsid antibodies. The starting material was CD4+ T cells from PBMCs cultured with SARS-CoV-2 spike peptides, obtained before COVID-19 vaccination. The receptors derive from a human donor who received a COVID-19 vaccine.

J is TRBJ1-1 and V is TRBV9; 9 bases fit TRBD1. Germline V gene sequence: CDR1 SGDLS, CDR2 YYNGEE. The CDR3 length is 12 residues. With V trimmed by 4 bases and J by 10 bases, 5 bases remained unmatched. CDR3 DNA: TGTGCCAGCAGCACCGAACAGGGGGCAGCTTTCTTT. Translating it yields CASSTEQGAAFF.

This clone was observed a few times. The rearrangement uses TRBV2 and TRBJ1-2; D gene uncertain. There are 13 residues in the CDR3. Germline assignment: CDR1 SNHLY and CDR2 FYNNEI. With 6 bases removed from V and 7 bases from J, the gap between germline ends came to 15 bases. Here the CDR3 DNA reads TGTGCCAGCAGACTGGGAACGGGCGGTGGCTACACCTTC. Translating it yields CASRLGTGGGYTF.

A few counts support this clone. J is TRBJ2-7 and V is TRBV9, with a possible D match to TRBD2 (5 bases). The CDR3 is 13 amino acids. Germline CDR1 and CDR2: SGDLS and YYNGEE. The germline V and J ends were trimmed by 4 bases and 4 bases, with 12 bases remaining between them. The CDR3 sequence is CASSRRTGYEQYF. In nucleotides, the CDR3 is TGTGCCAGCAGCCGTAGGACTGGTTACGAGCAGTACTTC. The full variable domain, in which reference TRBV9 and TRBJ2-7 provide the parts outside the CDR3, is DSGVTQTPKHLITATGQRVTLRCSPRSGDLSVYWYQQSLDQGLQFLIQYYNGEERAKGNILERFSAQQFPDLHSELNLSSLELGDSALYFCASSRRTGYEQYFGPGTRLTVT.

This clone was detected only a few times. The rearrangement links TRBV20-1 to TRBJ2-7; 8 bases agree with TRBD1. This CDR3 contains 12 residues. With 3 bases clipped from V and 4 bases from J, the junction kept 2 bases outside the gene matches. The germline CDR1 and CDR2 sequences are DFQATT and SNEGSKA (reference sequence). CDR3 DNA: TGCAGTGCTAGTGACAGGGGTTACGAGCAGTACTTC. This sequence encodes CSASDRGYEQYF.

V usage is TRBV3-1 (or the pseudogene TRBV3-2) and J usage is TRBJ1-2; a possible D gene is TRBD1 (5 bases). Germline loops: CDR1 LGHDT, CDR2 YNNKEL (reference sequence). Trimming stripped 4 bases from V and 4 bases from J, with 16 bases between. The CDR3 spans 15 residues. CDR3: CASSLGSTGSYGYTF. The CDR3 DNA reads TGTGCCAGCAGCCTTGGAAGTACAGGAAGCTATGGCTACACCTTC.

The V and J genes are TRBV9 and TRBJ2-1, with D hard to call. This CDR3 spans 15 amino acids. Per the germline V gene, CDR1 is SGDLS and CDR2 is YYNGEE. V was pared by 0 bases and J by 2 bases, with 9 bases between. DNA of the CDR3: TGTGCCAGCAGCGTAGACCCAGCTACCTACAATGAGCAGTTCTTC. As protein: CASSVDPATYNEQFF.

The chain recombines TRBV11-1 with TRBJ2-5, with D uncertain. The germline V and J ends were trimmed by 5 bases and 5 bases, with 12 bases remaining between them. Germline CDR1 SGHAT, CDR2 FQDESV (reference sequence). The CDR3 is made up of 13 amino acids. CDR3 bases: TGTGCCAGCAGCCTAGAACGGTCGGAGACCCAGTACTTC. This gives the protein CASSLERSETQYF.

V is TRBV28 and J is TRBJ2-4, with 9 bases aligning to TRBD1. Germline V gene sequence: CDR1 MDHEN, CDR2 SYDVKM. J lost 6 bases, V lost 6 bases, and 3 bases had no gene match. The CDR3 length is 13 residues. Here the CDR3 reads CASRTGGRNIQYF. CDR3 DNA: TGTGCCAGCAGAACAGGGGGCAGAAACATTCAGTACTTC.

A few counts support this clone. The chain carries TRBV6-5 and TRBJ1-5, with no clear D. The germline gives CDR1 MNHEY, CDR2 SVGAGI. V lost 6 bases to trimming and J lost 0 bases, with 6 bases between them. The CDR3 is 13 amino acids. The CDR3 DNA follows: TGTGCCAGCAGCTCACATAGCAATCAGCCCCAGCATTTT. This encodes CASSSHSNQPQHF.

The chain carries TRBV7-2 and TRBJ1-5, with D perhaps TRBD1 (5 bases). Trimming pared 3 bases from V and 6 bases from J, leaving 15 bases between. The CDR3 is 15 amino acids. Germline CDR1 is SGHTA and CDR2 is FQGNSA. The CDR3 DNA sequence: TGTGCCAGCAGCTTCAGCGGGGCGGGGGGTCAGCCCCAGCATTTT. It encodes CASSFSGAGGQPQHF.

The rearrangement joins TRBV4-2 to TRBJ2-7, with no clear D. This CDR3 comprises 15 residues. CDR1 is LGHNA, CDR2 YNFKEQ, per germline. Trimming removed 1 base from V and 6 bases from J, with 16 bases in between. CDR3 DNA sequence: TGTGCCAGCAGCCAAGTCGGGCTCCTAGGCTCCGAGCAGTACTTC. Translating it yields CASSQVGLLGSEQYF.

This clone has a handful of counts. The chain joins TRBV30 to TRBJ1-6, with D tentatively TRBD1 (5 bases). The CDR3 sequence is 16 residues long. V dropped 0 bases and J dropped 0 bases, with 9 bases sitting between them. Germline assignment: CDR1 GTSNPN and CDR2 SVGIG (reference sequence). CDR3 sequence reads: CAWSVAGNSYNSPLHF. DNA for the CDR3: TGTGCCTGGAGTGTTGCAGGGAACTCCTATAATTCACCCCTCCACTTT.

The V call is TRBV12-5, the J call TRBJ2-7, with 7 nucleotides matching TRBD2. CDR1 is LGHNT, CDR2 FRNRAP, per germline. Trimming removed 5 bases from V and 4 bases from J; junction bases left unmatched: 5. This CDR3 contains 13 residues. The CDR3: CASGVRLAYEQYF. The DNA of the CDR3 is TGTGCTAGTGGTGTAAGACTAGCTTACGAGCAGTACTTC. Using reference TRBV12-5 and TRBJ2-7 for the parts outside the CDR3, the full variable domain is DARVTQTPRHKVTEMGQEVTMRCQPILGHNTVFWYRQTMMQGLELLAYFRNRAPLDDSGMPKDRFSAEMPDATLATLKIQPSEPRDSAVYFCASGVRLAYEQYFGPGTRLTVT.

The chain uses TRBV4-3 and TRBJ1-2; D unclear. The V gene's germline CDR1 is LGHNA and CDR2 YSLEER. V dropped 0 bases and J dropped 4 bases, with 12 bases sitting between them. The CDR3 covers 15 residues. The CDR3 region has the DNA TGCGCCAGCAGCCAAGATAGGAGTTCGGGCTATGGCTACACCTTC. Translating gives CASSQDRSSGYGYTF.

This clone has only one observation. The chain's CDR3 is CATRQGDYGYTF. DNA of the CDR3: TGTGCCACCCGACAGGGGGACTATGGCTACACCTTC. The V gene is TRBV28, the J gene TRBJ1-2; the match to TRBD1 covers 9 bases. Germline V lookup: CDR1 MDHEN, CDR2 SYDVKM. The CDR3 runs to 12 residues. The V and J ends lost 10 bases and 3 bases, in that order; junction bases with no gene match: 3.

The chain combines TRBV3-1 (or the pseudogene TRBV3-2) with TRBJ1-1; no reliable D call. The germline V gene has CDR1 LGHDT and CDR2 YNNKEL (reference sequence). The CDR3 has 18 amino acids. The V end was cut by 3 bases, the J end by 0 bases, with 20 bases between. The CDR3 DNA reads TGTGCCAGCAGCCAGAGTCCCGCTCCGACCGCGCTGAACACTGAAGCTTTCTTT. Protein: CASSQSPAPTALNTEAFF.

CDR3 sequence (DNA): TGTGCCAGCAGGATAGCGGGGGGGACCCAAGAGACCCAGTACTTC. It codes for CASRIAGGTQETQYF. V is TRBV7-9 and J is TRBJ2-5; 11 bases are shared with TRBD2. Losses at the gene ends were 6 bases for V and 1 base for J; bases not matched to a gene: 4. Germline CDR1 SEHNR, CDR2 FQNEAQ (reference sequence). The CDR3 consists of 15 residues.

The chain joins TRBV18 to TRBJ1-2; the D gene is possibly TRBD1 (5 bases). Germline V CDR1 and CDR2: KGHSH, LQKENI. The length of the CDR3 is 15 residues. V gave up 3 bases and J gave up 7 bases, with 18 bases separating them. This CDR3 reads CASSPGVAGSSGYTF. The DNA for the CDR3 is TGTGCCAGCTCACCGGGGGTAGCAGGGTCGTCTGGCTACACCTTC.

The V gene is TRBV25-1, the J gene TRBJ1-1; D call uncertain. Germline CDR1 reads MGHDK; CDR2 reads SYGVNS. Trimming cost V 3 bases and J 6 bases, with 14 bases left between them. The CDR3 runs 14 residues. Here the CDR3 reads CASSDPGGKAEAFF. The CDR3 DNA is TGTGCCAGCAGTGACCCCGGTGGGAAAGCTGAAGCTTTCTTT. Drawing the rest from reference TRBV25-1 and TRBJ1-1, the complete variable domain is EADIYQTPRYLVIGTGKKITLECSQTMGHDKMYWYQQDPGMELHLIHYSYGVNSTEKGDLSSESTVSRIRTEHFPLTLESARPSHTSQYLCASSDPGGKAEAFFGQGTRLTVV.

The rearrangement uses TRBV5-1 and TRBJ1-1, with D perhaps matching TRBD1 (5 bases). Germline V CDR1 and CDR2: SGHRS, YFSETQ. Trimming left V 0 bases short and J 5 bases short, with 14 bases between. CDR3 size: 15 residues. The CDR3 here is CASSLGGGVETEAFF. CDR3 nucleotide sequence: TGCGCCAGCAGCTTGGGTGGGGGGGTCGAGACTGAAGCTTTCTTT.

V gene TRBV6-1 combines with J gene TRBJ2-6, with no clear D. Between the trimmed V and J ends, which lost 1 base and 0 bases, there was a span of 7 bases. The CDR3 loop spans 16 amino acids. The V gene's germline CDR1 is MNHNS and CDR2 SASEGT. The CDR3 sequence: CASSEVATSGANVLTF. In nucleotides, the CDR3 is TGTGCCAGCAGTGAAGTGGCCACCTCTGGGGCCAACGTCCTGACTTTC.

Here the CDR3 DNA reads TGTGCCTGGACGTCCGTCGGGACAGCAACCTACAATGAGCAGTTCTTC. This sequence encodes CAWTSVGTATYNEQFF. The genes are TRBV30 and TRBJ2-1; 7 bases align to TRBD1. CDR1 and CDR2 from the germline V gene are GTSNPN and SVGIG (reference sequence). V shed 4 bases and J 2 bases; nucleotides not matched to a gene: 11. The CDR3 is 16 residues long.

The chain combines TRBV3-1 (or the pseudogene TRBV3-2) with TRBJ2-1, with D uncertain. CDR1 LGHDT and CDR2 YNNKEL come from the germline V gene (reference sequence). The CDR3 covers 15 residues. Trimming took off 4 bases at V and 4 bases at J, with 14 bases between the two ends. CDR3 sequence: CASSPALLGYNEQFF. In nucleotides, the CDR3 is TGTGCCAGCAGCCCCGCGCTACTGGGATACAATGAGCAGTTCTTC.

This chain links TRBV15 with TRBJ2-7; no reliable D call. The CDR3 consists of 14 residues. Deletions cut 2 bases from V and 2 bases from J, with 10 bases between. Per the germline V gene, CDR1 is LNHNV and CDR2 is YYDKDF (reference sequence). CDR3 amino acids: CATSRSLIAYEQYF. CDR3 coding DNA: TGTGCCACCAGCAGAAGTCTGATCGCCTACGAGCAGTACTTC.

The V gene is TRBV5-4, the J gene TRBJ1-1, with D possibly matching TRBD1 (5 bases). From germline, CDR1 is SGHNT and CDR2 YYREEE (reference sequence). The germline V and J ends were trimmed by 4 bases and 10 bases, with 23 bases remaining between them. The CDR3 totals 15 residues. CDR3: CASSLAGTIMGSAFF. The CDR3 DNA reads as TGTGCCAGCAGCCTTGCCGGGACGATAATGGGATCAGCTTTCTTT.

This rearrangement joins TRBV5-5 to TRBJ1-3; 9 nucleotides align to TRBD1. V dropped 2 bases and J dropped 7; count of bases not matched to a gene: 4. The CDR3 totals 14 residues. From germline, CDR1 is SGHKS and CDR2 YYEKEE (reference sequence). This CDR3 reads CASSFLDRGNTIYF. The DNA for the CDR3 is TGTGCCAGCAGCTTTTTAGACAGGGGGAACACCATATATTTT. The complete variable domain, with remaining parts taken from reference TRBV5-5 and TRBJ1-3, reads DAGVTQSPTHLIKTRGQQVTLRCSPISGHKSVSWYQQVLGQGPQFIFQYYEKEERGRGNFPDRFSARQFPNYSSELNVNALLLGDSALYLCASSFLDRGNTIYFGEGSWLTVV.

This chain links TRBV28 with TRBJ2-3; 7 nucleotides match TRBD1. J lost 7 bases, V lost 3 bases, and 7 bases had no gene match. This CDR3 has 14 residues. Germline CDR1 is MDHEN and CDR2 is SYDVKM. The CDR3 DNA sequence: TGTGCCAGCAGTTTCCCCCGGGACAGTAATACGCAGTATTTT. It translates to CASSFPRDSNTQYF.

The gene calls are TRBV11-3 and TRBJ2-1; D possibly corresponds to TRBD1 (5 bases). V lost 5 bases, J lost 1 base, and 12 bases lay in between. There are 15 residues in the CDR3. Germline CDR1 reads SGHNT; CDR2 reads YENEEA. In nucleotides, the CDR3 is TGTGCCAGCAGCCAAGGGGCAGGTTCCTACAATGAGCAGTTCTTC. Translated, it gives CASSQGAGSYNEQFF.